This TCR beta chain was recovered during a study of blood T cell repertoires in COVID-19. The protocol was immunoSEQ multiplex PCR, while the TCRdb copy is restricted to in-frame clones and leaves out a portion. The table has approximately 170,000 clones, approximately 85% seen once. Germline V gives CDR1 LGHNA, CDR2 YNFKEQ. The CDR3 spans 17 residues. Losses at the gene ends were 2 bases for V and 3 bases for J; bases not matched to a gene: 5. The chain combines TRBV4-2 with TRBJ2-2; 11 bases are shared with TRBD2. The receptor was isolated from a man in his 60s who had recovered from COVID-19. The sequenced sample consisted of peripheral blood. CDR3 sequence: CASSQTGTSGYTGELFF. In DNA form, the CDR3 reads TGTGCCAGCAGCCAAACCGGGACTAGCGGATACACCGGGGAGCTGTTTTTT.